Shown below are 12 T cell receptor beta chains from a single sample sequenced in a study of T cell responses to AZD1222 COVID-19 vaccine. Profiling relied on immunoSEQ multiplex PCR, and the TCRdb table lists in-frame clones only, not all of them. The sample includes about 120,000 clones, about 89% seen only once; the top ten take approximately 5.1%. Sequencing was performed on peripheral blood, taken on day 0 of AZD1222 vaccination. These receptors were obtained from an adult in good health.

The chain recombines TRBV11-3 with TRBJ2-2; D not resolved. From germline, CDR1 is SGHNT and CDR2 YENEEA. The V and J ends lost 1 base and 7 bases respectively, with 7 bases between them. This CDR3 is built from 13 residues. CDR3 protein: CASSLATGGELFF. CDR3 DNA sequence: TGTGCCAGCAGCTTAGCGACGGGCGGGGAGCTGTTTTTT.

This chain links TRBV5-1 with TRBJ1-4, with D perhaps matching TRBD1 (6 bases). CDR1 and CDR2 (germline): SGHRS, YFSETQ. This CDR3 has 14 residues. V shed 4 bases and J shed 7 bases, with 14 bases lying between them. CDR3 residues: CASSEPGQLEKLFF. In DNA form, the CDR3 reads TGCGCCAGCAGCGAGCCGGGACAACTTGAAAAACTGTTTTTT.

This chain connects TRBV7-8 to TRBJ1-5, with TRBD1 identical over 9 bases. In germline, CDR1 is SGHVS, CDR2 FQNEAQ. This CDR3 has 15 residues. Trimming cost V 2 bases and J 7 bases; bases outside gene matches: 6. Here the CDR3 DNA reads TGTGCCAGCAGCTTAAGGGACAGGGTGGGACAGCCCCAGCATTTT. Its protein is CASSLRDRVGQPQHF.

The rearrangement joins TRBV6-1 to TRBJ2-2; D gene uncertain. The germline CDR1 and CDR2 sequences are MNHNS and SASEGT. V lost 3 bases to trimming and J lost 5 bases, with 4 bases between them. The CDR3 totals 12 residues. The CDR3 loop reads CASSERTGELFF. The CDR3 region has the DNA TGTGCCAGCAGTGAGCGGACCGGGGAGCTGTTTTTT.

The V gene is TRBV4-1, the J gene TRBJ2-1, with D unclear. The V gene lost 0 bases and the J gene lost 4 bases, with 10 bases spanning the gap. The CDR3 is made up of 15 amino acids. From germline, CDR1 is MGHRA and CDR2 YSYEKL. Here the CDR3 DNA reads TGCGCCAGCAGCCAAGATCGGTCCAGTTACAATGAGCAGTTCTTC. Encoded protein: CASSQDRSSYNEQFF.

The chain combines TRBV2 with TRBJ1-2; D call uncertain. The CDR3 is 14 amino acids. Germline CDR1 is SNHLY and CDR2 is FYNNEI. Trimming cost V 4 bases and J 4 bases, with 13 bases left between them. The CDR3 spells CASSGEGLGYGYTF. The CDR3 DNA sequence: TGTGCCAGCAGTGGCGAAGGACTCGGCTATGGCTACACCTTC.

The J gene is TRBJ1-2, the V gene TRBV7-2; the D is unclear. The CDR3 has 15 residues. Between the trimmed V and J ends, which lost 2 bases and 5 bases, there was a span of 15 bases. CDR1 and CDR2 from the germline V gene are SGHTA and FQGNSA. The CDR3 DNA sequence: TGTGCCAGCAGCTTATCAAACAAGTTAAATTATGGCTACACCTTC. Encoded protein: CASSLSNKLNYGYTF.

V usage is TRBV5-1 and J usage is TRBJ2-2; D might be TRBD1 (5 bases). CDR3 length equals 15 residues. The ends were cut back, 2 bases at V and 7 bases at J, with 15 bases in the middle. The V gene's germline CDR1 is SGHRS and CDR2 YFSETQ. This CDR3 is CASSLGAPSVGELFF. In DNA form, the CDR3 reads TGCGCCAGCAGCTTAGGGGCACCCTCGGTCGGGGAGCTGTTTTTT. Looking up the rest from reference TRBV5-1 and TRBJ2-2 gives the full variable domain: KAGVTQTPRYLIKTRGQQVTLSCSPISGHRSVSWYQQTPGQGLQFLFEYFSETQRNKGNFPGRFSGRQFSNSRSEMNVSTLELGDSALYLCASSLGAPSVGELFFGEGSRLTVL.

The chain joins TRBV9 to TRBJ1-5; D gene unclear. The length of the CDR3 is 14 residues. V gave up 0 bases and J gave up 8 bases, with 12 bases separating them. Germline loops: CDR1 SGDLS, CDR2 YYNGEE. The CDR3 region is CASSVDASWKPQHF. Here the CDR3 DNA reads TGTGCCAGCAGCGTAGACGCCAGTTGGAAGCCCCAGCATTTT. The variable domain in full, with the rest retrieved from reference TRBV9 and TRBJ1-5, is DSGVTQTPKHLITATGQRVTLRCSPRSGDLSVYWYQQSLDQGLQFLIQYYNGEERAKGNILERFSAQQFPDLHSELNLSSLELGDSALYFCASSVDASWKPQHFGDGTRLSIL.

V is TRBV6-5 and J is TRBJ1-2; possible D gene TRBD1, 5 bases. Trimming stripped 0 bases from V and 13 bases from J, with 15 bases between. The V gene's germline CDR1 is MNHEY and CDR2 SVGAGI. The CDR3 has 13 residues. The chain's CDR3 is CASSYSKTGRVTF. The CDR3 DNA reads as TGTGCCAGCAGTTACTCGAAGACCGGCAGGGTCACCTTC.

The gene calls are TRBV5-1 and TRBJ1-5, with D hard to call. The CDR3 totals 13 residues. V shed 0 bases and J shed 6 bases, with 7 bases lying between them. Germline V gene data show CDR1 as SGHRS and CDR2 as YFSETQ. The CDR3 sequence is CASSLDIFQPQHF. CDR3 nucleotides: TGCGCCAGCAGCTTGGACATTTTTCAGCCCCAGCATTTT.

This chain uses TRBV28 with TRBJ1-1; 9 bases agree with TRBD1. This CDR3 is 16 amino acids long. The germline V gene encodes CDR1 MDHEN and CDR2 SYDVKM. J lost 6 bases, V lost 5 bases, and 13 bases had no gene match. The CDR3 sequence is CASSNSGTGREAEAFF. In DNA, the CDR3 is TGTGCCAGCAGTAACTCCGGGACAGGGAGGGAGGCTGAAGCTTTCTTT.